The 9 T cell receptor beta chains below all came from one sample that was sequenced in a study of blood T cell repertoires in COVID-19. Data came from immunoSEQ multiplex PCR; TCRdb stores just in-frame clones and leaves some out. This table has 200,000 to 250,000 clones, about 85% appearing once. The sequenced sample consisted of PBMCs or T cells enriched from blood (not recorded which). These receptors were taken from a man younger than 45 who had recovered from COVID-19.

CDR3 sequence (DNA): TGTGCCAGCAGTTTCGGTCAGGGGAACTATGGCTACACCTTC. It codes for CASSFGQGNYGYTF. The chain has TRBV28 and TRBJ1-2; D is possibly TRBD1 (6 bases). The ends were cut back, 3 bases at V and 2 bases at J, with 10 bases in the middle. Germline V gives CDR1 MDHEN, CDR2 SYDVKM. This CDR3 is 14 amino acids long.

The rearrangement joins TRBV7-2 to TRBJ2-3; TRBD2 matches at 8 bases. This CDR3 spans 15 amino acids. V dropped 6 bases and J dropped 0; count of bases not matched to a gene: 5. Germline CDR1 and CDR2: SGHTA and FQGNSA. The CDR3 nucleotides are TGTGCCAGCAGGATCCGGGGGGGTAGCACAGATACGCAGTATTTT. Amino acid sequence: CASRIRGGSTDTQYF. Together with reference TRBV7-2 and TRBJ2-3, the CDR3 gives the full variable domain: GAGVSQSPSNKVTEKGKDVELRCDPISGHTALYWYRQSLGQGLEFLIYFQGNSAPDKSGLPSDRFSAERTGGSVSTLTIQRTQQEDSAVYLCASRIRGGSTDTQYFGPGTRLTVL.

This sequence joins TRBV19 and TRBJ2-6; the D gene is possibly TRBD1 (7 bases). CDR3 length: 21 amino acids. With 4 bases removed from V and 0 bases from J, the gap between germline ends came to 25 bases. Germline CDR1 reads LNHDA; CDR2 reads SQIVND (reference sequence). This CDR3 reads CASSRTATGAGFSSGANVLTF. CDR3 in DNA: TGTGCCAGTAGTAGAACTGCTACAGGGGCGGGATTTTCCTCTGGGGCCAACGTCCTGACTTTC.

The rearrangement links TRBV14 to TRBJ1-6; D gene unclear. This CDR3 contains 14 residues. V lost 4 bases and J lost 9, with 13 bases in between. CDR1 SGHDN and CDR2 FVKESK come from the germline V gene. The CDR3 nucleotides are TGTGCCAGCAGCCGAGATATGACAACTTCACCCCTCCACTTT. It codes for CASSRDMTTSPLHF. The whole variable domain, remainder taken from reference TRBV14 and TRBJ1-6, is EAGVTQFPSHSVIEKGQTVTLRCDPISGHDNLYWYRRVMGKEIKFLLHFVKESKQDESGMPNNRFLAERTGGTYSTLKVQPAELEDSGVYFCASSRDMTTSPLHFGNGTRLTVT.

The chain carries TRBV2 and TRBJ1-6; D gene ambiguous. The CDR3 is 16 amino acids. The germline CDR1 and CDR2 sequences are SNHLY and FYNNEI. V dropped 4 bases and J dropped 0 bases, with 10 bases sitting between them. As DNA, the CDR3 is TGTGCCAGCAGTGTCATGGGGAGCTCCTATAATTCACCCCTCCACTTT. Protein sequence: CASSVMGSSYNSPLHF.

V and J are TRBV24-1 and TRBJ1-4; TRBD1 agrees at 10 bases. V was pared by 4 bases and J by 6 bases, with 4 bases of the junction left unmatched. The CDR3 consists of 15 residues. In germline, CDR1 is KGHDR, CDR2 SFDVKD. Here the CDR3 reads CATSEVTGGHEKLFF. In DNA form, the CDR3 reads TGTGCCACCAGTGAGGTGACAGGGGGCCATGAAAAACTGTTTTTT.

The rearrangement uses TRBV5-5 and TRBJ2-1, with TRBD2 identical over 10 bases. V gave up 4 bases and J gave up 15 bases; unmatched junction bases: 10. The V gene's germline CDR1 is SGHKS and CDR2 YYEKEE (reference sequence). The CDR3 loop spans 13 amino acids. In DNA, the CDR3 is TGTGCCAGCAGCCTCAGCGGGAGGGCCTCTCCGTTCTTC. This gives the protein CASSLSGRASPFF.

The chain recombines TRBV7-9 with TRBJ1-1; D remains ambiguous. V was clipped by 4 bases and J by 11 bases, with 8 bases between them. Germline loops: CDR1 SEHNR, CDR2 FQNEAQ (reference sequence). This CDR3 is built from 10 residues. This CDR3 reads CASSSGVAFF. The CDR3 coding sequence is TGTGCCAGCAGCTCCGGGGTGGCTTTCTTT. Full variable domain (missing parts from reference TRBV7-9 and TRBJ1-1): DTGVSQNPRHKITKRGQNVTFRCDPISEHNRLYWYRQTLGQGPEFLTYFQNEAQLEKSRLLSDRFSAERPKGSFSTLEIQRTEQGDSAMYLCASSSGVAFFGQGTRLTVV.

CDR3 in amino acids: CASITGLAGGGEQYF. The CDR3 DNA reads as TGCGCCAGCATCACGGGACTAGCGGGAGGTGGTGAGCAGTACTTC. The chain combines TRBV10-2 with TRBJ2-7; 15 nucleotides align to TRBD2. Trimming cost V 7 bases and J 7 bases; bases outside gene matches: 8. CDR3 size: 15 residues. CDR1 is WSHSY and CDR2 is SAAADI in the germline V gene.